A single sample is the source of the 20 T cell receptor beta chains below, sequenced in a study of shared clonotypes between healthy human individuals. It was CD45RO-negative cells, positively selected for CCR7, that made up naive CD8 cells, with terminally differentiated effector memory CD45RA+ cells excluded. This table comes from immunoSEQ multiplex PCR, and its TCRdb copy is limited to in-frame clones, with some not included. The data show millions of clones, about 95% seen once. The sequenced material came from naive CD8+ T cells sorted from blood. Receptors originate from a man between 18 and 35 years old in good health.

The chain has TRBV11-3 and TRBJ2-1; D remains unclear. Trimming removed 5 bases at V and 2 bases at J, with 16 bases between. Germline CDR1 and CDR2: SGHNT and YENEEA. The CDR3 loop spans 16 amino acids. The CDR3 reads CASSPTGGNAYNEQFF. Written as DNA, the CDR3 is TGTGCCAGCAGCCCGACGGGCGGTAACGCCTACAATGAGCAGTTCTTC.

The chain joins TRBV7-8 to TRBJ2-3; 11 bases are shared with TRBD2. CDR1 SGHVS and CDR2 FQNEAQ come from the germline V gene. With 4 bases clipped from V and 0 bases from J, the junction kept 6 bases outside the gene matches. CDR3 length: 17 amino acids. The chain's CDR3 is CASSSGLAVLSTDTQYF. The CDR3, as DNA: TGTGCCAGCAGCTCGGGACTAGCGGTTCTTAGCACAGATACGCAGTATTTT.

The chain uses TRBV5-4 and TRBJ1-1; no firm D call. The CDR3 runs to 15 residues. CDR1 and CDR2 from the germline V gene are SGHNT and YYREEE (reference sequence). V was clipped by 1 base and J by 4 bases, with 14 bases between them. The CDR3: CASSLRKELGTEAFF. Written as DNA, the CDR3 is TGTGCCAGCAGCTTGAGAAAGGAGTTGGGCACTGAAGCTTTCTTT.

The chain uses TRBV28 and TRBJ1-3, with no clear D. Looked up from germline, CDR1 is MDHEN and CDR2 is SYDVKM. The CDR3 is 12 amino acids. V shed 2 bases and J shed 6 bases, with 5 bases lying between them. Here the CDR3 reads CASSLPLNTIYF. In nucleotides, the CDR3 is TGTGCCAGCAGTTTACCCTTAAACACCATATATTTT.

This chain joins TRBV19 and TRBJ2-2, with 14 bases identical to TRBD2. In germline, CDR1 is LNHDA, CDR2 SQIVND (reference sequence). The junction had 7 bases not matched to a gene; V was cut back by 5 bases and J by 2 bases. The CDR3 is made up of 18 amino acids. CDR3 region: CASSPGLAGVLNTGELFF. Here the CDR3 DNA reads TGTGCCAGTAGTCCGGGACTAGCGGGGGTCCTAAACACCGGGGAGCTGTTTTTT.

This chain links TRBV28 with TRBJ1-1; D call uncertain. The CDR3 extends over 15 amino acids. Germline V gene lookup returns CDR1 MDHEN and CDR2 SYDVKM. V shed 6 bases and J shed 4 bases, with 18 bases lying between them. The CDR3 DNA is TGTGCCAGCAGGCCAGATGAACGGAGGATCACTGAAGCTTTCTTT. Protein sequence: CASRPDERRITEAFF.

The chain carries TRBV20-1 and TRBJ2-1; 7 positions match TRBD2. This CDR3 has 11 amino acids. From germline, CDR1 is DFQATT and CDR2 SNEGSKA (reference sequence). After removal of 6 bases from V and 8 bases from J, the junction contained 4 bases not matched to a gene. The CDR3 region is CSAGDYHEQFF. CDR3 sequence (DNA): TGCAGTGCAGGGGACTATCATGAGCAGTTCTTC.

This clone is a singleton in its sample. This chain connects TRBV7-9 to TRBJ1-5; 10 nucleotides line up with TRBD1. CDR3 length: 16 amino acids. Trimming removed 5 bases from V and 3 bases from J; junction bases left unmatched: 7. CDR1 and CDR2 (germline): SEHNR, FQNEAQ (reference sequence). The CDR3 reads CASSEVGTGDNQPQHF. The DNA for the CDR3 is TGTGCCAGCAGCGAAGTAGGGACAGGGGACAATCAGCCCCAGCATTTT. Drawing the rest from reference TRBV7-9 and TRBJ1-5, the complete variable domain is DTGVSQNPRHKITKRGQNVTFRCDPISEHNRLYWYRQTLGQGPEFLTYFQNEAQLEKSRLLSDRFSAERPKGSFSTLEIQRTEQGDSAMYLCASSEVGTGDNQPQHFGDGTRLSIL.

The V and J genes are TRBV28 and TRBJ2-5; 12 bases are shared with TRBD2. V was clipped by 5 bases and J by 3 bases; unmatched bases: 4. The CDR3 runs 15 residues. The germline CDR1 and CDR2 sequences are MDHEN and SYDVKM. The CDR3 region is CASSKLAGGEETQYF. The CDR3 nucleotides read TGTGCCAGCAGTAAACTAGCGGGAGGCGAAGAGACCCAGTACTTC.

The V and J genes are TRBV2 and TRBJ2-3, with a possible D match to TRBD2 (6 bases). This CDR3 is built from 15 residues. CDR1 SNHLY and CDR2 FYNNEI come from the germline V gene. Trimming cost V 5 bases and J 4 bases, with 16 bases left between them. The CDR3 region is CASSLTREWADTQYF. DNA of the CDR3: TGTGCCAGCAGTCTGACTAGAGAGTGGGCAGATACGCAGTATTTT.

The rearrangement joins TRBV19 to TRBJ2-7, with D unresolved. Germline CDR1 is LNHDA and CDR2 is SQIVND (reference sequence). The length of the CDR3 is 13 residues. The V end lost 3 bases, the J end lost 1 base, and 7 bases lay between the germline ends. CDR3 coding DNA: TGTGCCAGTAGTATGCGACATTCCTACGAGCAGTACTTC. Residues: CASSMRHSYEQYF.

V usage is TRBV11-2 and J usage is TRBJ1-1; no clear D. This CDR3 comprises 11 residues. Trimming took off 4 bases at V and 14 bases at J, with 14 bases between the two ends. Per germline, CDR1 SGHAT and CDR2 FQNNGV. The DNA for the CDR3 is TGTGCCAGCAGCTCCGGGTGGGCAGTCTTCTTT. It codes for CASSSGWAVFF.

This chain joins TRBV10-3 and TRBJ2-1, with D tentatively TRBD2 (5 bases). V was trimmed by 4 bases and J by 12 bases, leaving 28 bases between them. Germline V gene data show CDR1 as ENHRY and CDR2 as SYGVKD. This CDR3 has 17 amino acids. The chain's CDR3 is CAISGESASAMRWGQFF. The CDR3 DNA reads TGTGCCATCAGTGGGGAGAGCGCGTCGGCAATGAGGTGGGGGCAGTTCTTC.

The gene calls are TRBV19 and TRBJ2-1, with D possibly matching TRBD2 (5 bases). Trimming left V 7 bases short and J 7 bases short, with 11 bases between. CDR3 length equals 12 residues. Germline CDR1 reads LNHDA; CDR2 reads SQIVND (reference sequence). Here the CDR3 DNA reads TGTGCCAGTACGCTAGCTTGGAATGAGCAGTTCTTC. This sequence encodes CASTLAWNEQFF.

This chain uses TRBV6-5 with TRBJ2-5; unclear D gene. The CDR3 contains 12 residues. Germline CDR1 MNHEY, CDR2 SVGAGI. V lost 4 bases and J 4 bases, leaving 7 bases between the germline ends. CDR3 sequence (DNA): TGTGCCAGCAGTTCCGCGAGAGAGACCCAGTACTTC. This translates into CASSSARETQYF.

The chain couples TRBV6-5 to TRBJ1-2; D not resolved. The CDR3 runs to 13 residues. The V end was cut by 6 bases, the J end by 14 bases, with 22 bases between. CDR1 and CDR2 (germline): MNHEY, SVGAGI. DNA of the CDR3: TGTGCCAGCAGATACCTCAGGAGGGCAGCTGATACCTTC. It specifies CASRYLRRAADTF.

The rearrangement links TRBV5-4 to TRBJ2-7; 10 nucleotides line up with TRBD1. This CDR3 region has 14 residues. J lost 3 bases, V lost 4 bases, and 4 bases had no gene match. Germline loops: CDR1 SGHNT, CDR2 YYREEE (reference sequence). The CDR3 region has the DNA TGTGCCAGCAGCGTCGGGACAGGGGACTACGAGCAGTACTTC. Encoded protein: CASSVGTGDYEQYF.

Concerning this clone: Other DNA sequences of this sample code for an identical CDR3. The genes are TRBV27 and TRBJ1-5; D might be TRBD1 (6 bases). This CDR3 comprises 13 residues. CDR1 and CDR2 (germline): MNHEY, SMNVEV (reference sequence). Trimming took 5 bases from V and 7 from J, leaving 12 bases between them. CDR3 nucleotides: TGTGCCAGCAGTAGGGGAGGGGGACAGCCCCAGCATTTT. It translates to CASSRGGGQPQHF.

The rearrangement links TRBV5-1 to TRBJ2-5; D not certain. Trimming stripped 4 bases from V and 2 bases from J, with 9 bases between. Germline V lookup: CDR1 SGHRS, CDR2 YFSETQ. The CDR3 loop spans 13 amino acids. The DNA for the CDR3 is TGCGCCAGCAGCCTCCCCCCACAAGAGACCCAGTACTTC. Translation gives CASSLPPQETQYF.

The chain has TRBV15 and TRBJ1-1; 9 bases match TRBD1. The V gene's germline CDR1 is LNHNV and CDR2 YYDKDF (reference sequence). The J segment lost 4 bases and the V segment lost 8 bases, leaving 8 bases of the junction unmatched. The CDR3 sequence is 14 residues long. This chain's CDR3 is CATGTGFSVTEAFF. CDR3 DNA: TGTGCCACCGGGACAGGGTTCTCCGTCACTGAAGCTTTCTTT.